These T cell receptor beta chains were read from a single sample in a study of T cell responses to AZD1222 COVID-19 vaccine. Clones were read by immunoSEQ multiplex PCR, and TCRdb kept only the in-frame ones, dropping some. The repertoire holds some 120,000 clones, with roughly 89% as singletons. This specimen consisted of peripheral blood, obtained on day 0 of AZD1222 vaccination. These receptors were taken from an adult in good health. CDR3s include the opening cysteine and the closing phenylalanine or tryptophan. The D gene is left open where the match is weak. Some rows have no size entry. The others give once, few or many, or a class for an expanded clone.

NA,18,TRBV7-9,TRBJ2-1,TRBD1,CASSPPSDRGPPYNEQFF,TGTGCCAGCAGCCCACCGTCCGACAGGGGTCCTCCCTACAATGAGCAGTTCTTC
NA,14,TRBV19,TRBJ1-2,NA,CASKAEPKVTGYTF,TGTGCCAGTAAAGCCGAACCTAAAGTTACTGGCTACACCTTC
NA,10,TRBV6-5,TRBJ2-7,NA,CASGGYEQYF,TGTGCCAGCGGGGGGTACGAGCAGTACTTC
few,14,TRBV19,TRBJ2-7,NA,CASRTTGASYEQYF,TGTGCCAGTAGAACGACAGGTGCCTCCTACGAGCAGTACTTC
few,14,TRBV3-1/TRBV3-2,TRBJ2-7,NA,CASSQAFQIYEQYF,TGTGCCAGCAGCCAAGCTTTCCAGATCTACGAGCAGTACTTC
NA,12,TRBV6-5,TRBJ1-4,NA,CASSYVVEKLFF,TGTGCCAGCAGCTATGTGGTTGAAAAACTGTTTTTT
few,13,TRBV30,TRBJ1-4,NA,CAWSRGLNEKLFF,TGTGCCTGGAGTAGGGGTCTTAATGAAAAACTGTTTTTT
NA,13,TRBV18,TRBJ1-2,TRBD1,CASSPGQIYGYTF,TGTGCCAGCTCACCGGGACAGATTTATGGCTACACCTTC
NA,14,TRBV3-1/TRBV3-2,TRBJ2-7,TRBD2,CASSQIGLAGEQYF,TGTGCCAGCAGCCAAATCGGACTAGCGGGCGAGCAGTACTTC
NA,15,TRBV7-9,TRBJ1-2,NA,CASSLGAGRDYGYTF,TGTGCCAGCAGTCTAGGGGCAGGGCGAGACTATGGCTACACCTTC
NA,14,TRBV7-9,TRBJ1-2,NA,CASSSGTTYYGYTF,TGTGCCAGCAGCTCCGGGACAACCTACTATGGCTACACCTTC
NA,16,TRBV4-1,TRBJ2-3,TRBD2,CASSLGLAGGTDTQYF,TGCGCCAGCAGCCTCGGACTAGCGGGGGGCACAGATACGCAGTATTTT
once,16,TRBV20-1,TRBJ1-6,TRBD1,CSASPGQGADNSPLHF,TGCAGTGCTAGTCCGGGACAGGGGGCTGATAATTCACCCCTCCACTTT
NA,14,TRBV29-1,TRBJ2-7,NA,CSVAGRASSYEQYF,TGCAGCGTTGCGGGGCGGGCAAGCTCCTACGAGCAGTACTTC
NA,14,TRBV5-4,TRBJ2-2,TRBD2,CASSTVAGAGELFF,TGTGCCAGCAGCACAGTAGCGGGAGCCGGGGAGCTGTTTTTT
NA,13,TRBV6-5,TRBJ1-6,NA,CASRRQDRSPLHF,TGTGCCAGCCGTCGACAGGATCGGTCACCCCTCCACTTT
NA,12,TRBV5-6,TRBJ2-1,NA,CASSGYSNEQFF,TGTGCCAGCAGCGGATACAGCAATGAGCAGTTCTTC
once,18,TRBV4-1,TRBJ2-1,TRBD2,CASSQAGLAGGLLKEQFF,TGCGCCAGCAGCCAAGCGGGACTAGCGGGGGGGCTGCTCAAAGAGCAGTTCTTC
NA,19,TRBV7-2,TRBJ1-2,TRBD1,CASSGGSRDSEASNYGYTF,TGTGCCAGCAGCGGTGGATCACGGGACAGCGAGGCAAGTAACTATGGCTACACCTTC
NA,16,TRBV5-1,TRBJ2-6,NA,CASSLVGGAGANVLTF,TGCGCCAGCAGCTTGGTAGGAGGGGCTGGGGCCAACGTCCTGACTTTC
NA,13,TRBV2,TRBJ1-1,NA,CASSGDTNTEAFF,TGTGCCAGCAGTGGAGATACGAACACTGAAGCTTTCTTT
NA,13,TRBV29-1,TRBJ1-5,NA,CSVVDGYNQPQHF,TGCAGCGTTGTGGACGGTTACAATCAGCCCCAGCATTTT
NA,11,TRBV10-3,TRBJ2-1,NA,CATTMQNEQFF,TGTGCCACCACGATGCAGAATGAGCAGTTCTTC
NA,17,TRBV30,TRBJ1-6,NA,CAWSVRVPAGYNSPLHF,TGTGCCTGGAGTGTACGAGTTCCAGCGGGATATAATTCACCCCTCCACTTT
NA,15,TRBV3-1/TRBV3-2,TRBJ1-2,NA,CASSPRTPANYGYTF,TGTGCCAGCAGCCCACGGACACCAGCTAACTATGGCTACACCTTC
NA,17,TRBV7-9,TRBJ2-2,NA,CASSLDLSLADTGELFF,TGTGCCAGCAGCTTAGATCTTTCCTTAGCGGACACCGGGGAGCTGTTTTTT
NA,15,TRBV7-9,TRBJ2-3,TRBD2,CASSSGLADTDTQYF,TGTGCCAGCAGCTCTGGACTAGCGGACACAGATACGCAGTATTTT
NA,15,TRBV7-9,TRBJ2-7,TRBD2,CASSSTSGVSYEQYF,TGTGCCAGCAGCTCGACTAGCGGGGTTTCCTACGAGCAGTACTTC
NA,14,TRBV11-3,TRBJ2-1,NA,CASSYSGPTNEQFF,TGTGCCAGCAGCTACTCCGGACCAACCAATGAGCAGTTCTTC
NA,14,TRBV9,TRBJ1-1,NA,CASSVVWTNTEAFF,TGTGCCAGCAGCGTAGTTTGGACTAACACTGAAGCTTTCTTT
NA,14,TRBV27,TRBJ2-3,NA,CASSFPGSTDTQYF,TGTGCCAGCAGTTTCCCCGGGAGCACAGATACGCAGTATTTT
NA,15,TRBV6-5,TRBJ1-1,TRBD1,CASSYDRGRETEAFF,TGTGCCAGCAGTTACGACAGGGGGCGAGAGACTGAAGCTTTCTTT
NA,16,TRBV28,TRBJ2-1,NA,CASSLPQDRAYNEQFF,TGTGCCAGCAGTTTACCCCAGGACAGAGCCTACAATGAGCAGTTCTTC
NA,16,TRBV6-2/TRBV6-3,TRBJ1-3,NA,CASSPLGRTSGNTIYF,TGTGCCAGCAGCCCTTTGGGCAGGACCTCTGGAAACACCATATATTTT
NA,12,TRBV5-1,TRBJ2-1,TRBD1,CASSRDRDEQFF,TGCGCCAGCAGCCGGGACAGGGATGAGCAGTTCTTC
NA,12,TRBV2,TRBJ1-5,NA,CASSPDGSPQHF,TGTGCCAGCAGTCCGGACGGGTCACCCCAGCATTTT
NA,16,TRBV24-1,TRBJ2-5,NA,CATSDFRQGGRETQYF,TGTGCCACCAGTGATTTCAGGCAGGGGGGAAGAGAGACCCAGTACTTC
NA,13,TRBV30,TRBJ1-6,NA,CACSGVRNSPLHF,TGTGCCTGTAGCGGAGTTCGGAATTCACCCCTCCACTTT
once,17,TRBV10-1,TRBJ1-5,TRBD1,CASSELAGGWGNQPQHF,TGCGCCAGCAGTGAGTTAGCAGGGGGTTGGGGCAATCAGCCCCAGCATTTT
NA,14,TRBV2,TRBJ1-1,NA,CASRSTQEITEAFF,TGTGCCAGCAGGAGCACTCAGGAGATCACTGAAGCTTTCTTT
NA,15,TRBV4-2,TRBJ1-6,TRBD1,CASSQQGAGNSPLHF,TGTGCCAGCAGCCAACAGGGGGCGGGGAATTCACCCCTCCACTTT
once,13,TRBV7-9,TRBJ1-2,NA,CASSLQGSYGYTF,TGTGCCAGCAGCTTACAAGGGTCCTATGGCTACACCTTC
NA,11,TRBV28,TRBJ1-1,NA,CASSLSREAFF,TGTGCCAGCAGTTTAAGCCGGGAAGCTTTCTTT
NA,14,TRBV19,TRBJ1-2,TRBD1,CASSIKGAQGGYTF,TGTGCCAGTAGTATTAAGGGGGCTCAAGGTGGCTACACCTTC
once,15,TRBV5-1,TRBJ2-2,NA,CASNPRAAGTGELFF,TGCGCCAGCAATCCACGGGCTGCCGGCACCGGGGAGCTGTTTTTT
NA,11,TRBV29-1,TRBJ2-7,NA,CSVRTADEQYF,TGCAGCGTTAGGACTGCCGACGAGCAGTACTTC